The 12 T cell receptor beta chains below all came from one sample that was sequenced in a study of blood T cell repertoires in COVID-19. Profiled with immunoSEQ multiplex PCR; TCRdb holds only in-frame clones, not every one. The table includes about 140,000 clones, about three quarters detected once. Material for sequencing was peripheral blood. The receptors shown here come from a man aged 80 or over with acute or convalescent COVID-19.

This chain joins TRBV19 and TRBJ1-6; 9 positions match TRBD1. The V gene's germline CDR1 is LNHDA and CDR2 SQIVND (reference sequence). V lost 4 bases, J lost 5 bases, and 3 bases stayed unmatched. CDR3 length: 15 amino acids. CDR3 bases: TGTGCCAGTAGTACCTGGGACAGGGATAATTCACCCCTCCACTTT. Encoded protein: CASSTWDRDNSPLHF.

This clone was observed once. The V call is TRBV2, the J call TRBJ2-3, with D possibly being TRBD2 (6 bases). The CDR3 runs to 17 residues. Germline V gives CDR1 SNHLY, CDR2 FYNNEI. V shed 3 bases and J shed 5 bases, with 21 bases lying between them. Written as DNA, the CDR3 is TGTGCCAGCAGTGAGGGACTGGGAGTGGCTAAGGTAGATACGCAGTATTTT. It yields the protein CASSEGLGVAKVDTQYF.

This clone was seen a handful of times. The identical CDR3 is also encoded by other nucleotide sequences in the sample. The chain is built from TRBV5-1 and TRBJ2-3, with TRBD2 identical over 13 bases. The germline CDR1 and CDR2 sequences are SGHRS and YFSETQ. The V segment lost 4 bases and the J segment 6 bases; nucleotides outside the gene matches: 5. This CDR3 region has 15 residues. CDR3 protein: CASSPGTSGVDTQYF. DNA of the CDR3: TGCGCCAGCAGCCCCGGGACTAGCGGGGTTGATACGCAGTATTTT.

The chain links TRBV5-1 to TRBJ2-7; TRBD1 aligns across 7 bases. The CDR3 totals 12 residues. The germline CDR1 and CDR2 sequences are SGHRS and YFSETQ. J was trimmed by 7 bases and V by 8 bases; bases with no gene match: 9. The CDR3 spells CASTQGLGEQYF. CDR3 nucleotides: TGCGCCAGTACACAGGGGTTGGGGGAGCAGTACTTC.

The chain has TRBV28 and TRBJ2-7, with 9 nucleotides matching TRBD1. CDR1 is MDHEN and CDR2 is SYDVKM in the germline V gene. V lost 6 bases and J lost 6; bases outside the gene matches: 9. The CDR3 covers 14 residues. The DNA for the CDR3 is TGTGCCAGCAGATCCGGGACAGGGTATGTCGAGCAGTACTTC. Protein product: CASRSGTGYVEQYF.

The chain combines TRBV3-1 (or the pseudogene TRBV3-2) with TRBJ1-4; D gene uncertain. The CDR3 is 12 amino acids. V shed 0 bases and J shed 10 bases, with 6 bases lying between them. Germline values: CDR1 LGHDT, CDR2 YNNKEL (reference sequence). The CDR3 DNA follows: TGTGCCAGCAGCCAAGATCTAGGAAAACTGTTTTTT. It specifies CASSQDLGKLFF.

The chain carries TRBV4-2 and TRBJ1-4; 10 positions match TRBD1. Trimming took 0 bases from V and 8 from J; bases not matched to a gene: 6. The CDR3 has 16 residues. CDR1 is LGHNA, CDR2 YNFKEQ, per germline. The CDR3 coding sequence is TGTGCCAGCAGCCAAGAATCAGGGACAGGGGAGGAAAAACTGTTTTTT. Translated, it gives CASSQESGTGEEKLFF.

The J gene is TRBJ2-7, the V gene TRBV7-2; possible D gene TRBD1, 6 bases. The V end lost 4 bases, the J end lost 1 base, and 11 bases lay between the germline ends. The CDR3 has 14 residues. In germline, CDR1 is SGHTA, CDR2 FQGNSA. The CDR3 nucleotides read TGTGCCAGCAGCTACCGGGACACATCCTACGAGCAGTACTTC. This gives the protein CASSYRDTSYEQYF.

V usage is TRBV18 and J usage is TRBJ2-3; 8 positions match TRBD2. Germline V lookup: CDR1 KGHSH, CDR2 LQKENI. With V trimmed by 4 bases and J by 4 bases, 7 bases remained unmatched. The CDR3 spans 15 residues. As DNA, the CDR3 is TGTGCCAGCTCACGCGGGGGGATACGCGCAGATACGCAGTATTTT. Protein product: CASSRGGIRADTQYF.

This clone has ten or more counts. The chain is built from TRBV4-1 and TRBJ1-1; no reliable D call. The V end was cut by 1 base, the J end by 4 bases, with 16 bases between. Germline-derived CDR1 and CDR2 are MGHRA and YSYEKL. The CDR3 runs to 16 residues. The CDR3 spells CASSQVGQALATEAFF. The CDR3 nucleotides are TGCGCCAGCAGCCAAGTGGGCCAGGCACTCGCCACTGAAGCTTTCTTT.

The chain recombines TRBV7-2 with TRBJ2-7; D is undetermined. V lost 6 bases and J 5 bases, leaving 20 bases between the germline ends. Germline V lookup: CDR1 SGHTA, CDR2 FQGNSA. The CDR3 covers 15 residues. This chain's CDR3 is CASSSPLGAKHEQYF. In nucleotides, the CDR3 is TGTGCCAGCAGTTCCCCCCTGGGCGCGAAACACGAGCAGTACTTC.

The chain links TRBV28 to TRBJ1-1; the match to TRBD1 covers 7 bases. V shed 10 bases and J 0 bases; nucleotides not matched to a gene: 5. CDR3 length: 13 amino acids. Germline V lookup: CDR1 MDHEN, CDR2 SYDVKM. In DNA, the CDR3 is TGTGCCACGGGACAGCTCATGAACACTGAAGCTTTCTTT. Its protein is CATGQLMNTEAFF.